This T cell receptor beta chain was identified in a study of T cell responses to AZD1222 COVID-19 vaccine. The study, taken as a whole, reports: Repertoire sampling was restricted to post-peak T cell response timepoints. Spike-specific TCR breadth and depth were elevated following two AZD1222 doses. At baseline, just 5 or 6 AZD1222 recipients tested seropositive. Spike-wide vaccine-associated CD4 TCRs dominated at 160-218 and 743-854.

To note about this clone: What it recognizes is unknown.

The germline CDR1 and CDR2 sequences are LNHDA and SQIVND (reference sequence). CDR3 length equals 14 residues. V gave up 3 bases and J gave up 8 bases; unmatched junction bases: 7. TCRdb's table, derived via immunoSEQ multiplex PCR, lists solely in-frame clones and lacks some. Here the sample spans 150,000 to 200,000 clones, about 89% being singletons. This material consisted of peripheral blood, taken 28 days after the second AZD1222 dose. The TCR was taken from an adult who received the AZD1222 COVID-19 vaccine. The gene calls are TRBV19 and TRBJ1-2; 9 bases are a match to TRBD1. CDR3 region: CASSMGGTGSGYTF. In nucleotides, the CDR3 is TGTGCCAGTAGTATGGGGGGGACAGGGAGCGGCTACACCTTC.